This TCR beta chain was documented in a study of CD8 T cells in ankylosing spondylitis. The authors made TCR beta libraries by quantitative 5'-RACE with molecular barcodes. Using its own MiXCR run on the 5' RACE reads, TCRdb lists one record per CDR3 protein. The sample contains roughly 470,000 distinct CDR3 sequences, more than 25% of which appear only once. Study observations and caveats: Certain motif variants had earlier appeared in reactive arthritis synovial fluid and blood. There was a TCR beta motif, made of fewer than 10 highly homologous variants, that appeared characteristic of ankylosing spondylitis blood. Disease-linked clones reportedly showed significant enrichment in matched ankylosing spondylitis synovial fluid.

This clonotype was seen only a few times. Its antigen is unknown. Germline CDR1 and CDR2: KGHDR and SFDVKD. With 9 bases clipped from V and 5 bases from J, the junction kept 3 bases outside the gene matches. The CDR3 covers 13 residues. This chain uses TRBV24-1 with TRBJ1-5, with TRBD1 matching over 10 bases. Sequenced sample: blood, either unsorted or a sorted T cell fraction (not recorded which). The sequence came from a male donor with ankylosing spondylitis. The DNA for the CDR3 is TGTGCCACCGCGGACAGGGGGGATCAGCCCCAGCATTTT. Translated, it gives CATADRGDQPQHF.